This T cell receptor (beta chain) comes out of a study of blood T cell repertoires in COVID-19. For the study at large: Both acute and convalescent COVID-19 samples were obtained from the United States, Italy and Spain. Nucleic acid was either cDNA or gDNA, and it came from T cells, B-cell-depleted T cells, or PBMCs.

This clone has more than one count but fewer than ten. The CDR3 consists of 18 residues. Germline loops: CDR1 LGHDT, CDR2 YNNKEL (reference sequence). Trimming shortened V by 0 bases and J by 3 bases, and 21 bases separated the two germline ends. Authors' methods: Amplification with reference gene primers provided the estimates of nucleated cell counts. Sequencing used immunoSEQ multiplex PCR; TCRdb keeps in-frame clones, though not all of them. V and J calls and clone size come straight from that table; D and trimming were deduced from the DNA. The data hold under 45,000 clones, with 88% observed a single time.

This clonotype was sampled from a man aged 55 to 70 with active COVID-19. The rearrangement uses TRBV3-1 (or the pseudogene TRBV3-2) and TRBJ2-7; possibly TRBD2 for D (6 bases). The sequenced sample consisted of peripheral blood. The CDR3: CASSQDGAAVKTSYEQYF. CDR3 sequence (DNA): TGTGCCAGCAGCCAAGATGGGGCGGCAGTGAAGACTAGCTACGAGCAGTACTTC.